This entry lists 27 T cell receptor beta chains sequenced from one sample in a study of cytomegalovirus exposure and HLA in healthy donors. Vbeta (60) and Jbeta (13) primers were used in the PCR. Method: immunoSEQ multiplex PCR; TCRdb's copy keeps in-frame clones and lacks some. There are 45,000 to 75,000 clones in the sample; 70% occur only once, and roughly 21% lies in the top ten. Sequencing was done on a sample of PBMCs. The receptors shown here come from a woman aged 55-69 years in good health and CMV-seropositive.

The chain combines TRBV7-9 with TRBJ1-2, with TRBD1 matching 8 bases. The V gene's germline CDR1 is SEHNR and CDR2 FQNEAQ (reference sequence). The trim removed 2 bases at V and 8 bases at J, leaving 7 bases unmatched. The CDR3 has 14 residues. The CDR3 DNA follows: TGTGCCAGCAGCTTACAGGGGGCGCGGAACGGCTACACCTTC. It specifies CASSLQGARNGYTF.

This rearrangement joins TRBV5-4 to TRBJ1-1; tentatively, D is TRBD1 (6 bases). Deletions cut 4 bases from V and 0 bases from J, with 13 bases between. Germline CDR1 SGHNT, CDR2 YYREEE (reference sequence). The length of the CDR3 is 15 residues. The DNA of the CDR3 is TGTGCCAGCAGCCACCCGGACAGTTTGAACACTGAAGCTTTCTTT. Translated, it gives CASSHPDSLNTEAFF.

The J gene is TRBJ1-4, the V gene TRBV6-5; 9 bases line up with TRBD1. The V gene end was trimmed by 2 bases and the J gene end by 6 bases; junction bases not matched to a gene: 4. Germline loops: CDR1 MNHEY, CDR2 SVGAGI. This CDR3 spans 15 amino acids. The CDR3 coding sequence is TGTGCCAGCAGTTACACAGGGGGCGAGGATGAAAAACTGTTTTTT. Translating it yields CASSYTGGEDEKLFF.

There are a few counts of this clone. This sequence joins TRBV4-1 and TRBJ1-4; perhaps TRBD1 as D (5 bases). The CDR3 runs to 14 residues. Looked up from germline, CDR1 is MGHRA and CDR2 is YSYEKL. V was trimmed by 2 bases and J by 11 bases, leaving 15 bases between them. CDR3 bases: TGCGCCAGCAGCCAACCTACAATGGGACTTAAACTGTTTTTT. Translation gives CASSQPTMGLKLFF.

This clone was observed a few times. The chain recombines TRBV5-5 with TRBJ1-1; maybe TRBD1 (5 bases). Trimming stripped 0 bases from V and 4 bases from J, with 10 bases between. Per germline, CDR1 SGHKS and CDR2 YYEKEE (reference sequence). CDR3 length: 14 amino acids. The DNA of the CDR3 is TGTGCCAGCAGCTTGGTCGCAGGGCTCACTGAAGCTTTCTTT. As protein: CASSLVAGLTEAFF.

The rearrangement links TRBV6-5 to TRBJ1-1; D uncertain. The ends were cut back, 4 bases at V and 4 bases at J, with 16 bases in the middle. CDR1 and CDR2 (germline): MNHEY, SVGAGI. This CDR3 spans 15 amino acids. The CDR3 spells CASSFGTVVGTEAFF. DNA for the CDR3: TGTGCCAGCAGTTTCGGTACGGTAGTTGGCACTGAAGCTTTCTTT.

This clone is medium-sized within its sample. V usage is TRBV2 and J usage is TRBJ1-3, with no clear D. The CDR3 runs to 13 residues. The V and J ends lost 5 bases and 4 bases respectively, with 9 bases between them. Germline V gene data show CDR1 as SNHLY and CDR2 as FYNNEI. The CDR3 bases are TGTGCCAGCAGTTACACGGAGGGAAACACCATATATTTT. Translated: CASSYTEGNTIYF. Based on the CDR3 plus reference TRBV2 and TRBJ1-3, the full variable domain is EPEVTQTPSHQVTQMGQEVILRCVPISNHLYFYWYRQILGQKVEFLVSFYNNEISEKSEIFDDQFSVERPDGSNFTLKIRSTKLEDSAMYFCASSYTEGNTIYFGEGSWLTVV.

The rearrangement joins TRBV5-1 to TRBJ1-1, with TRBD1 matching 7 bases. The CDR3 spans 14 residues. With 1 base clipped from V and 8 bases from J, the junction kept 8 bases outside the gene matches. CDR1 SGHRS and CDR2 YFSETQ come from the germline V gene. The CDR3 reads CASSLSLQTGEAFF. The CDR3 region has the DNA TGCGCCAGCAGCTTGAGCCTGCAGACAGGGGAAGCTTTCTTT.

On this clone itself: One end of the junction varies from germline; a read error may be responsible. The rearrangement joins TRBV7-9 to TRBJ2-7; 8 nucleotides line up with TRBD1. The CDR3 loop spans 13 amino acids. CDR1 is SEHNR and CDR2 is FQNEAQ in the germline V gene (reference sequence). The CDR3 sequence is CSSSRQGWYEQYF. As DNA, the CDR3 is TGTTCCAGCAGCCGACAGGGGTGGTACGAGCAGTACTTC.

The chain employs TRBV2 and TRBJ1-1; 7 nucleotides match TRBD1. The V and J ends lost 8 bases and 1 base, in that order; junction bases with no gene match: 7. CDR1 is SNHLY, CDR2 FYNNEI, per germline. CDR3 length equals 14 residues. This CDR3 reads CASRSGQPNTEAFF. Here the CDR3 DNA reads TGTGCCAGCCGCTCGGGACAGCCGAACACTGAAGCTTTCTTT.

The V and J genes are TRBV7-9 and TRBJ1-1, with 8 bases fitting TRBD1. The CDR3 is made up of 14 amino acids. Losses at the gene ends were 6 bases for V and 0 bases for J; bases not matched to a gene: 3. Germline CDR1 and CDR2: SEHNR and FQNEAQ (reference sequence). CDR3: CASRQGEVNTEAFF. CDR3 bases: TGTGCCAGCAGACAGGGGGAGGTGAACACTGAAGCTTTCTTT.

Remarks on this clone: Relative to the germline gene, one junction end is altered; a read error may explain this. The chain combines TRBV7-9 with TRBJ1-1; a weak D match, TRBD1 (6 bases). Germline-derived CDR1 and CDR2 are SEHNR and FQNEAQ (reference sequence). The CDR3 has 13 amino acids. CDR3 in DNA: TGTTCCAGCAGTTTTGGACAGTCTACTGAAGCTTTCTTT. Translated, it gives CSSSFGQSTEAFF.

V is TRBV7-8 and J is TRBJ1-1, with 8 bases aligning to TRBD1. The junction had 9 bases not matched to a gene; V was cut back by 0 bases and J by 6 bases. The germline V gene encodes CDR1 SGHVS and CDR2 FQNEAQ. The CDR3 spans 16 residues. The CDR3 spells CASSLAPGQGVAEAFF. The CDR3 nucleotides read TGTGCCAGCAGCTTAGCCCCCGGACAGGGTGTCGCTGAAGCTTTCTTT.

This clone was counted between two and nine times. The chain joins TRBV2 to TRBJ1-1; tentative D call: TRBD1 (5 bases). Germline V gene data show CDR1 as SNHLY and CDR2 as FYNNEI. CDR3 length: 14 residues. Trimming cost V 4 bases and J 2 bases, with 11 bases left between them. The CDR3 reads CASSVTEINTEAFF. The CDR3 DNA follows: TGTGCCAGCAGTGTGACAGAGATAAACACTGAAGCTTTCTTT.

This chain uses TRBV7-9 with TRBJ1-1, with 8 bases that match TRBD1. V was pared by 7 bases and J by 2 bases, with 6 bases of the junction left unmatched. The CDR3 spans 14 residues. Germline V gene lookup returns CDR1 SEHNR and CDR2 FQNEAQ (reference sequence). The CDR3 DNA reads TGTGCCAGCACTGGGACAGGCTTTAACACTGAAGCTTTCTTT. Encoded protein: CASTGTGFNTEAFF. The full variable domain, its missing parts supplied by reference TRBV7-9 and TRBJ1-1, is DTGVSQNPRHKITKRGQNVTFRCDPISEHNRLYWYRQTLGQGPEFLTYFQNEAQLEKSRLLSDRFSAERPKGSFSTLEIQRTEQGDSAMYLCASTGTGFNTEAFFGQGTRLTVV.

The V and J genes are TRBV9 and TRBJ2-7; a weak D match, TRBD1 (6 bases). The V end lost 3 bases, the J end lost 12 bases, and 22 bases lay between the germline ends. The CDR3 is 14 amino acids. Germline V lookup: CDR1 SGDLS, CDR2 YYNGEE. The DNA of the CDR3 is TGTGCCAGCAGCGCCCCGGGACAACCTTTCCGGAGGTACTTC. Translated, it gives CASSAPGQPFRRYF. Variable domain in full (rest from reference TRBV9 and TRBJ2-7): DSGVTQTPKHLITATGQRVTLRCSPRSGDLSVYWYQQSLDQGLQFLIQYYNGEERAKGNILERFSAQQFPDLHSELNLSSLELGDSALYFCASSAPGQPFRRYFGPGTRLTVT.

The chain has TRBV7-9 and TRBJ1-5; a possible D gene is TRBD1 (6 bases). The CDR3 runs to 15 residues. V dropped 5 bases and J dropped 6 bases, with 17 bases sitting between them. The germline V gene has CDR1 SEHNR and CDR2 FQNEAQ (reference sequence). CDR3 residues: CASSVGRGASQPQHF. The CDR3 DNA follows: TGTGCCAGCAGCGTCGGGCGGGGGGCAAGTCAGCCCCAGCATTTT.

V usage is TRBV29-1 and J usage is TRBJ2-7, with 7 nucleotides matching TRBD1. The CDR3 has 12 amino acids. Germline V gives CDR1 SQVTM, CDR2 ANQGSEA. V dropped 4 bases and J dropped 6; count of bases not matched to a gene: 6. CDR3 DNA: TGCAGCGTTGTACAGGGGTTCTTCGAGCAGTACTTC. It yields the protein CSVVQGFFEQYF.

The chain employs TRBV7-9 and TRBJ2-3; TRBD2 agrees at 12 bases. This CDR3 contains 17 residues. V shed 1 base and J 4 bases; nucleotides not matched to a gene: 6. In germline, CDR1 is SEHNR, CDR2 FQNEAQ (reference sequence). CDR3 bases: TGTGCCAGCAGCTTAGGGGCTCTAGCGGGGGGGCCAGATACGCAGTATTTT. Amino acid sequence: CASSLGALAGGPDTQYF.

The chain uses TRBV18 and TRBJ1-1, with D perhaps matching TRBD1 (5 bases). CDR3 length equals 16 residues. Trimming left V 4 bases short and J 2 bases short, with 17 bases between. CDR1 and CDR2 (germline): KGHSH, LQKENI. CDR3 loop: CASSRAGTGVNTEAFF. CDR3 nucleotide sequence: TGTGCCAGCTCACGAGCCGGGACGGGGGTTAACACTGAAGCTTTCTTT.

Of note for this clone: One junction end does not reproduce the germline sequence, and a read error may be involved. The chain carries TRBV19 and TRBJ1-1; D gene uncertain. Per germline, CDR1 LNHDA and CDR2 SQIVND (reference sequence). The CDR3 is 13 amino acids. The CDR3 sequence: CASSMVDNTEASF. CDR3 nucleotide sequence: TGTGCCAGTAGTATGGTAGACAACACTGAAGCTTCCTTT.

The rearrangement joins TRBV15 to TRBJ1-1; 7 nucleotides align to TRBD1. J lost 0 bases, V lost 0 bases, and 4 bases had no gene match. Germline V gene lookup returns CDR1 LNHNV and CDR2 YYDKDF (reference sequence). This CDR3 is 16 amino acids long. The CDR3 loop is CATSRDFDRVNTEAFF. The DNA of the CDR3 is TGTGCCACCAGCAGAGATTTCGACAGGGTGAACACTGAAGCTTTCTTT.

V and J are TRBV4-1 and TRBJ1-1, with TRBD1 identical over 7 bases. J was trimmed by 0 bases and V by 4 bases; bases with no gene match: 8. Germline V gene data show CDR1 as MGHRA and CDR2 as YSYEKL. This CDR3 has 16 amino acids. The CDR3 sequence: CASSPRDSYMNTEAFF. CDR3 DNA sequence: TGCGCCAGCAGCCCGCGGGACAGCTACATGAACACTGAAGCTTTCTTT.

This chain joins TRBV28 and TRBJ2-1; TRBD1 matches at 9 bases. This CDR3 is 14 amino acids long. CDR1 and CDR2 (germline): MDHEN, SYDVKM. With 3 bases clipped from V and 6 bases from J, the junction kept 3 bases outside the gene matches. The CDR3 protein is CASSFGTGINEQFF. The CDR3 DNA follows: TGTGCCAGCAGTTTTGGGACAGGGATCAATGAGCAGTTCTTC.

The chain couples TRBV18 to TRBJ1-2; 8 bases align to TRBD1. CDR1 is KGHSH, CDR2 LQKENI, per germline. This CDR3 region has 17 residues. V lost 2 bases to trimming and J lost 0 bases; unmatched junction nucleotides: 8. The CDR3 DNA is TGTGCCAGCTCACCAGTCCTTGGGACAGGTTCTAACTATGGCTACACCTTC. Translation gives CASSPVLGTGSNYGYTF.

This clone was found a few times. The rearrangement joins TRBV7-9 to TRBJ1-5, with D possibly TRBD1 on 5 matching bases. V gave up 1 base and J gave up 5 bases, with 9 bases separating them. The CDR3 contains 14 residues. Germline lookup yields CDR1 SEHNR and CDR2 FQNEAQ (reference sequence). For the CDR3, the DNA is TGTGCCAGCAGCTTAGGGGAGGGACATCAGCCCCAGCATTTT. Amino acids: CASSLGEGHQPQHF. The entire variable domain, with the rest obtained from reference TRBV7-9 and TRBJ1-5, is as follows: DTGVSQNPRHKITKRGQNVTFRCDPISEHNRLYWYRQTLGQGPEFLTYFQNEAQLEKSRLLSDRFSAERPKGSFSTLEIQRTEQGDSAMYLCASSLGEGHQPQHFGDGTRLSIL.

This clone was seen a handful of times. V is TRBV7-9 and J is TRBJ1-4; no definite D call. V lost 2 bases to trimming and J lost 4 bases, with 8 bases between them. Germline-derived CDR1 and CDR2 are SEHNR and FQNEAQ (reference sequence). The CDR3 totals 14 residues. As DNA, the CDR3 is TGTGCCAGCAGCTTATCCGAGGTTAATGAAAAACTGTTTTTT. The encoded protein is CASSLSEVNEKLFF.